These 17 T cell receptor beta chains originate from one sample sequenced in a study of cytomegalovirus exposure and HLA in healthy donors. Researchers ran the PCR with 60 Vbeta and 13 Jbeta primers. The table came from immunoSEQ multiplex PCR; TCRdb's copy has only in-frame clones and leaves some out. Its clone listing holds some 76,000 clones. The sample taken for sequencing was PBMCs. These receptor sequences come from a female donor in good health and CMV-seropositive.

DNA of the CDR3: TGTGCCAGCATCACAGGAAACACTGAAGCTTTCTTT. Protein sequence: CASITGNTEAFF. The chain is built from TRBV28 and TRBJ1-1, with a tentative D call TRBD1 (5 bases). The CDR3 consists of 12 residues. Germline CDR1 is MDHEN and CDR2 is SYDVKM. Trimming stripped 7 bases from V and 2 bases from J, with 8 bases between.

This sequence joins TRBV28 and TRBJ2-7; 7 bases match TRBD2. CDR1 MDHEN and CDR2 SYDVKM come from the germline V gene. V trimming: 6 bases; J trimming: 4 bases; junction bases outside the gene matches: 6. The CDR3 extends over 13 amino acids. In nucleotides, the CDR3 is TGTGCCAGCAGGGCGGGAGCGGTTTACGAGCAGTACTTC. Protein product: CASRAGAVYEQYF.

V is TRBV29-1 and J is TRBJ1-2, with TRBD1 matching over 8 bases. The CDR3 is 14 residues long. The V segment lost 6 bases and the J segment 0 bases; nucleotides outside the gene matches: 6. The germline gives CDR1 SQVTM, CDR2 ANQGSEA. CDR3 loop: CSVNTGGANYGYTF. As DNA, the CDR3 is TGCAGCGTGAATACAGGGGGAGCTAACTATGGCTACACCTTC.

The CDR3, as DNA: TGTGCCTGGAGTGAGGGGAAGAGCAATCAGCCCCAGCATTTT. It encodes CAWSEGKSNQPQHF. V usage is TRBV30 and J usage is TRBJ1-5; perhaps TRBD1 as D (5 bases). V was trimmed by 1 base and J by 1 base, leaving 8 bases between them. The germline V gene has CDR1 GTSNPN and CDR2 SVGIG (reference sequence). CDR3 length: 14 amino acids.

This rearrangement joins TRBV9 to TRBJ2-5, with 9 bases identical to TRBD2. The germline gives CDR1 SGDLS, CDR2 YYNGEE. V shed 1 base and J 4 bases; nucleotides not matched to a gene: 5. The CDR3 covers 15 residues. CDR3 loop: CASSVSSGKAETQYF. The DNA for the CDR3 is TGTGCCAGCAGCGTATCTAGCGGGAAGGCAGAGACCCAGTACTTC. Full variable domain (outside the CDR3, taken from reference TRBV9 and TRBJ2-5): DSGVTQTPKHLITATGQRVTLRCSPRSGDLSVYWYQQSLDQGLQFLIQYYNGEERAKGNILERFSAQQFPDLHSELNLSSLELGDSALYFCASSVSSGKAETQYFGPGTRLLVL.

The rearrangement uses TRBV19 and TRBJ2-5; 10 bases fit TRBD2. The germline gives CDR1 LNHDA, CDR2 SQIVND (reference sequence). The CDR3 is 16 amino acids. The V and J ends lost 1 base and 5 bases, in that order; junction bases with no gene match: 7. CDR3 sequence reads: CASSIVLAGVMETQYF. CDR3 DNA: TGTGCCAGTAGTATAGTTCTAGCGGGAGTCATGGAGACCCAGTACTTC.

The V gene is TRBV6-5, the J gene TRBJ2-7; 10 bases fit TRBD2. Germline loops: CDR1 MNHEY, CDR2 SVGAGI. The CDR3 runs to 16 residues. V trimming: 2 bases; J trimming: 0 bases; junction bases outside the gene matches: 4. The DNA of the CDR3 is TGTGCCAGCAGTTACGCAGCTAGCGGGAGCTCCTACGAGCAGTACTTC. It yields the protein CASSYAASGSSYEQYF.

This chain joins TRBV25-1 and TRBJ2-5; perhaps TRBD2 as D (6 bases). This CDR3 spans 14 amino acids. Germline CDR1 is MGHDK and CDR2 is SYGVNS. The V end lost 5 bases, the J end lost 5 bases, and 15 bases lay between the germline ends. The CDR3: CASSNSYREETQYF. As DNA, the CDR3 is TGTGCCAGCAGTAACAGCTATCGGGAGGAGACCCAGTACTTC.

CDR3 DNA sequence: TGTGCCAGCAGTTTTGGCTCCGCCTCTGGGGCCAACGTCCTGACTTTC. Translated, it gives CASSFGSASGANVLTF. The chain recombines TRBV28 with TRBJ2-6; D is unclear. The germline V and J ends were trimmed by 3 bases and 0 bases, with 9 bases remaining between them. This CDR3 comprises 16 residues. From germline, CDR1 is MDHEN and CDR2 SYDVKM.

The chain has TRBV19 and TRBJ1-1; D ambiguous. Trimming took off 8 bases at V and 1 base at J, with 8 bases between the two ends. The CDR3 length is 12 residues. CDR1 is LNHDA and CDR2 is SQIVND in the germline V gene (reference sequence). The CDR3 nucleotides read TGTGCCAGTCAAACGGGGAACACTGAAGCTTTCTTT. Translating it yields CASQTGNTEAFF.

V gene TRBV7-2 combines with J gene TRBJ1-5, with a tentative D call TRBD1 (5 bases). The V end lost 3 bases, the J end lost 5 bases, and 8 bases lay between the germline ends. This CDR3 has 13 residues. Germline lookup yields CDR1 SGHTA and CDR2 FQGNSA. The CDR3: CASSFQGDQPQHF. The CDR3 DNA follows: TGTGCCAGCAGCTTTCAGGGTGATCAGCCCCAGCATTTT. The variable domain in full, completed from reference TRBV7-2 and TRBJ1-5, reads GAGVSQSPSNKVTEKGKDVELRCDPISGHTALYWYRQSLGQGLEFLIYFQGNSAPDKSGLPSDRFSAERTGGSVSTLTIQRTQQEDSAVYLCASSFQGDQPQHFGDGTRLSIL.

The chain is built from TRBV2 and TRBJ2-5, with 8 nucleotides matching TRBD2. Germline V CDR1 and CDR2: SNHLY, FYNNEI. The CDR3 is 14 amino acids. Germline trimming cut 4 bases from V and 5 bases from J; bases unmatched to any gene: 6. CDR3 bases: TGTGCCAGCAGTGCCGGGAGGGCCTGGGAGACCCAGTACTTC. Translated, it gives CASSAGRAWETQYF.

V gene TRBV28 combines with J gene TRBJ1-1; 8 bases match TRBD1. The ends lost 7 bases at V and 3 bases at J; junction bases unmatched: 4. The CDR3 runs to 13 residues. Germline loops: CDR1 MDHEN, CDR2 SYDVKM. The CDR3 here is CASKIQGDTEAFF. In DNA form, the CDR3 reads TGTGCCAGCAAAATACAGGGGGACACTGAAGCTTTCTTT.

This chain connects TRBV30 to TRBJ1-6; 7 bases are shared with TRBD1. The J segment lost 10 bases and the V segment lost 0 bases, leaving 9 bases of the junction unmatched. CDR1 is GTSNPN, CDR2 SVGIG, per germline (reference sequence). CDR3 size: 15 residues. The CDR3 DNA reads TGTGCCTGGAGTGTCGGCGGGACAGTAAGATCACCCCTCCACTTT. Residues: CAWSVGGTVRSPLHF.

The chain links TRBV5-1 to TRBJ2-3; TRBD2 agrees at 11 bases. Germline assignment: CDR1 SGHRS and CDR2 YFSETQ. The CDR3 sequence is 17 residues long. J gave up 3 bases and V 4 bases, and 10 bases lay outside the gene matches. CDR3 bases: TGCGCCAGCAGCCCGGTGGCCGGGACTAGCGGAACAGATACGCAGTATTTT. It is translated as CASSPVAGTSGTDTQYF.

CDR3 in amino acids: CAWSGLAGYDNEQFF. CDR3 DNA: TGTGCCTGGAGTGGGCTAGCGGGCTACGACAATGAGCAGTTCTTC. The V gene is TRBV30, the J gene TRBJ2-1; 8 bases are shared with TRBD2. V dropped 1 base and J dropped 5; count of bases not matched to a gene: 7. The CDR3 has 15 amino acids. CDR1 and CDR2 (germline): GTSNPN, SVGIG (reference sequence).

The chain joins TRBV30 to TRBJ2-3, with TRBD2 matching over 11 bases. The CDR3 length is 15 residues. Germline lookup yields CDR1 GTSNPN and CDR2 SVGIG (reference sequence). Unmatched junction bases numbered 4, after V lost 3 bases and J lost 2 bases. This CDR3 reads CAWRGLAGATDTQYF. The CDR3 DNA reads TGTGCCTGGAGAGGACTAGCGGGTGCCACAGATACGCAGTATTTT.